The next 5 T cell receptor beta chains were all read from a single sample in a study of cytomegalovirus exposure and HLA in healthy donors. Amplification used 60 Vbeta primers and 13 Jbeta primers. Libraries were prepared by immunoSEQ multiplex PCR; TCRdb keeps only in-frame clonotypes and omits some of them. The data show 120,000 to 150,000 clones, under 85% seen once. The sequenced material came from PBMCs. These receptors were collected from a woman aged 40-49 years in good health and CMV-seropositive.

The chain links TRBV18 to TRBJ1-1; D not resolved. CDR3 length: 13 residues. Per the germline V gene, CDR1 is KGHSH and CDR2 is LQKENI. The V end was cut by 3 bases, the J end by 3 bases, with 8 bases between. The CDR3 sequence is CASSPSPYTEAFF. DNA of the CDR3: TGTGCCAGCTCACCCTCTCCGTACACTGAAGCTTTCTTT.

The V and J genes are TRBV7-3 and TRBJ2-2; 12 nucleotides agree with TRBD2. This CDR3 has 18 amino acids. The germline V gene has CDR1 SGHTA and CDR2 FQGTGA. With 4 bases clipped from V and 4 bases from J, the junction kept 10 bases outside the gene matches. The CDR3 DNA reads TGTGCCAGCAGCTCGCAGCCTAGCGGGGGGGCCAGCACCGGGGAGCTGTTTTTT. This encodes CASSSQPSGGASTGELFF. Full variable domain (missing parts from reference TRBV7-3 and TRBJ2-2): GAGVSQTPSNKVTEKGKYVELRCDPISGHTALYWYRQSLGQGPEFLIYFQGTGAADDSGLPNDRFFAVRPEGSVSTLKIQRTERGDSAVYLCASSSQPSGGASTGELFFGEGSRLTVL.

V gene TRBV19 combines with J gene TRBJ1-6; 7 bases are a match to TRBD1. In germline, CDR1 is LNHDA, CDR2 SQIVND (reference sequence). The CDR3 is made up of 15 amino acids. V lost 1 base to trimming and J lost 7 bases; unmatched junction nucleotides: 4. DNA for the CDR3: TGTGCCAGTAGTATAGGGCAGGGGGTCAATTCACCCCTCCACTTT. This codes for CASSIGQGVNSPLHF.

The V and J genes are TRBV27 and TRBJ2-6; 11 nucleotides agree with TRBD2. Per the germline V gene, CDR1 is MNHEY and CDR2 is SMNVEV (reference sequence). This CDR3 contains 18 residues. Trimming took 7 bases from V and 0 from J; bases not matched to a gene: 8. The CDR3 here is CASTLLAGGLSGANVLTF. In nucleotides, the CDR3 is TGTGCCAGCACCCTCCTAGCGGGGGGTCTCTCTGGGGCCAACGTCCTGACTTTC.

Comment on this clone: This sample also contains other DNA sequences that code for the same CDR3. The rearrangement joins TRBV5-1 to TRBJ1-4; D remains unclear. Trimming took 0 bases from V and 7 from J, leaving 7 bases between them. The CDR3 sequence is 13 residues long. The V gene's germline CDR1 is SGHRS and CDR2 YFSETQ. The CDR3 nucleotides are TGCGCCAGCAGCTTGGGACTTGGTGAAAAACTGTTTTTT. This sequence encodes CASSLGLGEKLFF.